This TCR beta chain comes out of a study of T cells expressing NK-cell markers. Study-level background: Cells sorted as CD3+CD56+NKG2C+, CD3+CD56+NKG2C- and CD3+CD56-NKG2C+ T cells supplied the TCR beta repertoires. The study, taken as a whole, reports: About 1.0-8% of CD8+ T cells in 6 or 7 donors belonged to dominant NKG2C+ clonotypes.

TCRdb derives one entry per CDR3 protein from the 5' RACE reads, leaving out DNA. In total, the table holds 120,000 to 150,000 distinct CDR3 sequences. As concerns this clonotype: What it binds is unknown.

The CDR3 runs to 14 residues. Germline lookup yields CDR1 MGHDK and CDR2 SYGVNS. The chain recombines TRBV25-1 with TRBJ2-5. The TCR originated in a man between 18 and 29 years old in good health. Sequences were obtained from blood T cells: a sorted CD56 or NKG2C T cell subset, CD4+ or CD8+ T cells, or bulk PBMC T cells (not recorded which). The CDR3 here is CASSAEDQGETQYF. The whole variable domain, remainder taken from reference TRBV25-1 and TRBJ2-5, is EADIYQTPRYLVIGTGKKITLECSQTMGHDKMYWYQQDPGMELHLIHYSYGVNSTEKGDLSSESTVSRIRTEHFPLTLESARPSHTSQYLCASSAEDQGETQYFGPGTRLLVL.